This entry describes one TCR beta chain. Sample-barcoded 5' priming and a J-beta primer mix drove a second PCR of about 7 to 11 cycles. MiXCR, run by TCRdb on the 5' RACE reads, gives a single entry per CDR3 protein. The data contain about 570,000 distinct CDR3 sequences, 27% of them singletons. This CDR3 comprises 15 residues. In germline, CDR1 is GTSNPN, CDR2 SVGIG (reference sequence). V was pared by 1 base and J by 10 bases, with 10 bases of the junction left unmatched. This entry is derived from a study of blood T cells in healthy people across ages. The chain uses TRBV30 and TRBJ1-6, with TRBD1 identical over 7 bases. The clonotype comes from a woman between 65 and 79 years old in good health. Sequenced material: blood. The CDR3 sequence: CAWSAGDSGRSPLHF. The DNA for the CDR3 is TGTGCCTGGAGTGCAGGGGACAGTGGAAGGTCACCCCTCCACTTT.